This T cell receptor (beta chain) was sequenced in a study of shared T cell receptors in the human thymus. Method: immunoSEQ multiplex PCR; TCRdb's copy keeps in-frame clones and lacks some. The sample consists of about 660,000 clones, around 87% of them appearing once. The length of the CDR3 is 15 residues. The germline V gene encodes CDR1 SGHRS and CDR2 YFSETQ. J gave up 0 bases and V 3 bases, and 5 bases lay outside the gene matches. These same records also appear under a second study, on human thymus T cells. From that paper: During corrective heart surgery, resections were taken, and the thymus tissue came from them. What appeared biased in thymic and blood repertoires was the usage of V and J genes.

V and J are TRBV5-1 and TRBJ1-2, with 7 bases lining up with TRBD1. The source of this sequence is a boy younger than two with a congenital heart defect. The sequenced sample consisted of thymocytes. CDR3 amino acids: CASSSGQDTNYGYTF. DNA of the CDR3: TGCGCCAGCAGCTCTGGACAGGATACTAACTATGGCTACACCTTC.